This record looks at one T cell receptor beta chain sequence and its context. These data are taken from a study of blood T cell repertoires in COVID-19. For the study at large: Samples came from the United States, Italy and Spain, spanning acute and convalescent COVID-19. Sample material is recorded as cDNA or gDNA derived from T cells, B-cell-depleted T cells, or PBMCs.

Germline CDR1 reads MNHEY; CDR2 reads SVGAGI. The V gene end was trimmed by 6 bases and the J gene end by 7 bases; junction bases not matched to a gene: 5. This CDR3 contains 12 residues. Study processing details: Quantification of nucleated cells was approximated via reference gene primer amplification. Sequencing was performed with immunoSEQ multiplex PCR; in TCRdb, only in-frame clones are kept and a portion is missing. V, J and clone size were drawn from that table, and D and trimming were deduced from the DNA. The data contain tens of thousands of clones, more than 60% of them seen just once; the ten biggest clones take up about 10%.

Material: peripheral blood. This chain links TRBV6-5 with TRBJ2-7; 8 bases match TRBD1. The origin of this receptor is a human donor in a cohort sampled during active COVID-19. This CDR3 is CASRDRVWEQYF. CDR3 sequence (DNA): TGTGCCAGCAGGGACAGGGTCTGGGAGCAGTACTTC.